The rows below give T cell receptor beta chains drawn from one sample of a study of cytomegalovirus exposure and HLA in healthy donors. Profiling relied on immunoSEQ multiplex PCR, and the TCRdb table lists in-frame clones only, not all of them. The sample has about 130,000 clones, under 90% seen once; the top ten hold about 3%. Sequencing input: PBMCs. Receptors were obtained from a man aged 30 to 45 in good health and CMV-seronegative. Each CDR3 is given without its conserved first and last residue. Size is omitted from some rows. Given values are once, few, many or a class for expanded clones.

clone size: -; V gene: TRBV7-8; CDR3 protein: ASSSGQGNTQY
clone size: -; V gene: TRBV19; CDR3 protein: ASSQGAGSPLH
clone size: -; V gene: TRBV5-4; CDR3 protein: ASSFRRGGTDTQY
clone size: -; V gene: TRBV2; CDR3 protein: ASPSRGIRKTQY
clone size: -; V gene: TRBV7-2; CDR3 protein: ASSLGRGPRETQY
clone size: -; V gene: TRBV5-1; CDR3 protein: ASSFTQNTEAF
clone size: -; V gene: TRBV19; CDR3 protein: ASSMPAGGPGGELF
clone size: -; V gene: TRBV18; CDR3 protein: ASSTTRASGGASSYNEQF
clone size: -; V gene: TRBV11-2; CDR3 protein: ASSFLRQLAGDTQY
clone size: -; V gene: TRBV14; CDR3 protein: ASSFGTGYGYT
clone size: few; V gene: TRBV2; CDR3 protein: ASISSRGGELF